The 2 T cell receptor beta chains in this list originate from one sample, sequenced in a study of T cell responses to AZD1222 COVID-19 vaccine. Sequenced by immunoSEQ multiplex PCR; TCRdb stores in-frame clones only, minus some. The sample has 58,000 or so clones, less than 90% seen once. The specimen comprised peripheral blood, sampled 28 days after the second AZD1222 dose. These receptors originate from an adult who received the AZD1222 COVID-19 vaccine.

This chain joins TRBV24-1 and TRBJ2-1; 8 bases map to TRBD2. The V segment lost 4 bases and the J segment 8 bases; nucleotides outside the gene matches: 12. Germline CDR1 and CDR2: KGHDR and SFDVKD. This CDR3 comprises 16 residues. CDR3: CATSDPLMGRGDEQFF. DNA for the CDR3: TGTGCCACCAGTGACCCGCTTATGGGGCGGGGGGATGAGCAGTTCTTC.

The chain joins TRBV5-1 to TRBJ2-3, with D uncertain. Per the germline V gene, CDR1 is SGHRS and CDR2 is YFSETQ. The CDR3 is 13 amino acids. V lost 2 bases, J lost 1 base, and 5 bases lay in between. The CDR3, as DNA: TGCGCCAGCAGCTTCCCGGGCACAGATACGCAGTATTTT. Translating it yields CASSFPGTDTQYF.